This TCR beta chain was captured in a study of beta chain features in type 1 diabetes. For this clone: Its antigen is unidentified.

Study-level points and caveats: Moderate but significant shortening of TCRB CDR3s was recorded in all four CD4+ subsets from Type 1 diabetes patients.

The study reverse transcribed the entire isolated RNA, so it sequenced expressed TCRB transcripts. TCRdb's table, derived via immunoSEQ multiplex PCR, lists solely in-frame clones and lacks some. The sample holds hundreds of thousands of clones, around an eighth seen once. With 5 bases clipped from V and 5 bases from J, the junction kept 5 bases outside the gene matches. Per germline, CDR1 MNHEY and CDR2 SVGAGI. The length of the CDR3 is 14 residues. Sequenced input: naive CD4+ T cells from blood. The receptor was derived from a man between 18 and 29 years old with type 1 diabetes. The chain couples TRBV6-5 to TRBJ2-3; 9 bases align to TRBD1. The DNA of the CDR3 is TGTGCCAGCAGTCCCGACAGGGGGGTAGATACGCAGTATTTT. Translating it yields CASSPDRGVDTQYF.